Detailed here is one T cell receptor beta chain. Germline V CDR1 and CDR2: SGHDN, FVKESK. V dropped 3 bases and J dropped 3 bases, with 12 bases sitting between them. The length of the CDR3 is 14 residues. These data belong to a study of blood T cell repertoires in COVID-19. In the source study's methods: Amplifying reference gene primers gave estimates of nucleated cell counts. Clones were sequenced by immunoSEQ multiplex PCR, and TCRdb holds only the in-frame ones, with some missing. That table gives V, J and clone size, and the DNA gave D and trimming. Of roughly 140,000 clones listed, 88% are singletons.

This receptor was taken from a human donor in a cohort sampled during active COVID-19. The J gene is TRBJ2-7, the V gene TRBV14; possibly TRBD1 for D (6 bases). The sample consisted of peripheral blood. CDR3 sequence (DNA): TGTGCCAGCAGCCAGATCAGGGGAGACTACGAGCAGTACTTC. Its translation: CASSQIRGDYEQYF.